Below, 20 T cell receptor beta chains from the same sample are listed, as sequenced in a study of T cells expressing NK-cell markers. TCRdb reprocessed the 5' RACE reads and keeps a single row for each CDR3 protein, giving no DNA. The ten most abundant clones cover roughly 0.4% of a sample with about 260,000 distinct CDR3 sequences. The sequenced sample consisted of blood T cells: a sorted CD56 or NKG2C T cell subset, CD4+ or CD8+ T cells, or bulk PBMC T cells (not recorded which). The receptors derive from a young man in good health.

The chain couples TRBV5-5 to TRBJ1-1; TCRdb lists TRBD1, though no DNA is available to test this call. This CDR3 has 14 amino acids. Germline V gives CDR1 SGHKS, CDR2 YYEKEE (reference sequence). CDR3 sequence: CASTPGGPYTEAFF. Full variable domain (outside the CDR3, taken from reference TRBV5-5 and TRBJ1-1): DAGVTQSPTHLIKTRGQQVTLRCSPISGHKSVSWYQQVLGQGPQFIFQYYEKEERGRGNFPDRFSARQFPNYSSELNVNALLLGDSALYLCASTPGGPYTEAFFGQGTRLTVV.

The gene calls are TRBV20-1 and TRBJ2-1; TCRdb calls TRBD2, which cannot be checked without DNA. This CDR3 is 14 amino acids long. From germline, CDR1 is DFQATT and CDR2 SNEGSKA (reference sequence). The CDR3 loop is CSVALGLANNEQFF.

The CDR3 region is CASSSPPPNTGELFF. The chain employs TRBV12-3 or TRBV12-4 and TRBJ2-2; TCRdb's assignment of TRBD1 cannot be checked, as there is no DNA. CDR3 length: 15 residues.

J is TRBJ1-2 and V is TRBV6-5. The germline gives CDR1 MNHEY, CDR2 SVGAGI. The CDR3 runs 16 residues. This CDR3 reads CASSYSRELNNYGYTF.

This chain connects TRBV30 to TRBJ2-2. This CDR3 has 14 residues. The V gene's germline CDR1 is GTSNPN and CDR2 SVGIG (reference sequence). CDR3 residues: CAWSVYLNTGELFF.

V and J are TRBV5-4 and TRBJ2-5; TCRdb picks TRBD2, but there is no DNA to check that call. Germline V gene lookup returns CDR1 SGHNT and CDR2 YYREEE (reference sequence). CDR3 size: 13 residues. The CDR3 protein is CASSLDAGTMQYF.

The chain employs TRBV6-5 and TRBJ2-3; TCRdb gives TRBD2 as the D gene, but with no DNA this cannot be confirmed. CDR3 length: 15 residues. Germline V gene data show CDR1 as MNHEY and CDR2 as SVGAGI. The CDR3 here is CASSLGAGETDTQYF.

The J gene is TRBJ2-5, the V gene TRBV4-3; the TRBD2 assignment by TCRdb is unverifiable without DNA. Germline V gene sequence: CDR1 LGHNA, CDR2 YSLEER. The CDR3 loop spans 20 amino acids. CDR3 region: CASSQEFGRADSGSEETQYF.

The chain joins TRBV29-1 to TRBJ2-1; there is no DNA to check the TCRdb D call of TRBD2. The CDR3 runs to 16 residues. The germline CDR1 and CDR2 sequences are SQVTM and ANQGSEA. The CDR3 sequence: CSVKREGPSSYNEQFF.

V gene TRBV27 combines with J gene TRBJ1-6; TCRdb reports TRBD1, a call that lacks DNA to check it against. Per the germline V gene, CDR1 is MNHEY and CDR2 is SMNVEV (reference sequence). This CDR3 contains 13 residues. CDR3 sequence: CASSSTPRSPLHF.

The chain employs TRBV30 and TRBJ2-1; the TRBD2 assignment by TCRdb is unverifiable without DNA. Germline V gene sequence: CDR1 GTSNPN, CDR2 SVGIG (reference sequence). The CDR3 has 14 residues. CDR3 region: CAWALAFSYNEQFF. The full variable domain, with the rest looked up from reference TRBV30 and TRBJ2-1, is SQTIHQWPATLVQPVGSPLSLECTVEGTSNPNLYWYRQAAGRGLQLLFYSVGIGQISSEVPQNLSASRPQDRQFILSSKKLLLSDSGFYLCAWALAFSYNEQFFGPGTRLTVL.

V usage is TRBV2 and J usage is TRBJ2-3. The CDR3 consists of 13 residues. The V gene's germline CDR1 is SNHLY and CDR2 FYNNEI. CDR3 sequence reads: CASRRASTDTQYF.

The chain carries TRBV29-1 and TRBJ2-3; TCRdb gives TRBD2 as the D gene, but with no DNA this cannot be confirmed. CDR3 length: 15 amino acids. Germline V lookup: CDR1 SQVTM, CDR2 ANQGSEA. The CDR3 region is CSVDPYSGHTDTQYF.

This chain joins TRBV5-1 and TRBJ2-3; TCRdb gives TRBD1 as the D gene, but with no DNA this cannot be confirmed. Germline CDR1 and CDR2: SGHRS and YFSETQ. The CDR3 length is 13 residues. CDR3 region: CASSLDARGTQYF.

This chain connects TRBV7-2 to TRBJ2-7; TCRdb outputs TRBD1, but without DNA this stays unchecked. CDR3 size: 17 residues. Germline CDR1 reads SGHTA; CDR2 reads FQGNSA. The CDR3 loop is CASSLAPHSGSLYEQYF.

The V call is TRBV12-3 or TRBV12-4, the J call TRBJ2-1; TCRdb reports TRBD1, a call that lacks DNA to check it against. This CDR3 region has 14 residues. The CDR3 region is CASSYRDRGNEQFF.

This chain's CDR3 is CASSPGLASQYF. J is TRBJ2-7 and V is TRBV7-9; TCRdb's assignment of TRBD2 cannot be checked, as there is no DNA. Germline lookup yields CDR1 SEHNR and CDR2 FQNEAQ (reference sequence). The CDR3 sequence is 12 residues long.

The chain combines TRBV30 with TRBJ1-2. CDR3 length equals 11 residues. CDR1 and CDR2 (germline): GTSNPN, SVGIG (reference sequence). This CDR3 reads CAWSVVSGYTF.

The CDR3 protein is CSATHPGLAEETQYF. J is TRBJ2-5 and V is TRBV20-1; TCRdb gives TRBD2 as the D gene, but with no DNA this cannot be confirmed. The germline V gene has CDR1 DFQATT and CDR2 SNEGSKA (reference sequence). The CDR3 totals 15 residues.

The chain links TRBV24-1 to TRBJ2-2; TCRdb picks TRBD1, but there is no DNA to check that call. Germline CDR1 is KGHDR and CDR2 is SFDVKD. The CDR3 has 14 amino acids. CDR3 loop: CATSDDRVSGELFF.